This paragraph covers one T cell receptor beta chain sequence. The germline CDR1 and CDR2 sequences are MGHRA and YSYEKL. This CDR3 contains 20 residues. V shed 4 bases and J 0 bases; nucleotides not matched to a gene: 17. These data come from a study of response to subunit inactivated influenza vaccine. TCRdb re-analysed the RT-PCR reads in MiXCR, keeping a single row per CDR3 protein. The sample consists of approximately 500,000 distinct CDR3 sequences, 13% to 15% of them appearing once. Source: PBMCs from blood, taken 11 to 12 days after vaccination. The chain combines TRBV4-1 with TRBJ2-4; 8 nucleotides line up with TRBD2. The clonotype originates from a man in his fifties or sixties who received an inactivated influenza vaccine. CDR3 sequence: CASSRLAVIAGTIAKNIQYF. For the CDR3, the DNA is TGCGCCAGCAGCCGATTAGCGGTAATAGCGGGGACTATAGCCAAAAACATTCAGTACTTC.